This T cell receptor (beta chain) was retrieved from a study of shared clonotypes between healthy human individuals. Study-wide background: The donor pool was made up of a couple of women and a few men aged 18 to 49.

Germline V CDR1 and CDR2: SNHLY, FYNNEI. This CDR3 contains 15 residues. With V trimmed by 6 bases and J by 8 bases, 10 bases remained unmatched. As for this clone: Its specificity is not known.

General study findings and limits: Genetic and exposure-history diversity was limited by the small donor number.

In the original workflow: Because ImmunoSEQ provided only junction sequences with no quality scores, the filtering differed. Sequencing was performed with immunoSEQ multiplex PCR; in TCRdb, only in-frame clones are kept and a portion is missing. The V and J calls and clone size are taken from that table; D and trimming were inferred from the DNA. In the table there are fewer than 200,000 clones, 80% to 95% of which are singletons. V gene TRBV2 combines with J gene TRBJ1-4, with 9 bases fitting TRBD1. Source material: naive CD4+ T cells sorted from blood. Subset here: CD45RA+ positively selected. The clonotype comes from a woman aged 25 to 39 in good health. In DNA, the CDR3 is TGTGCCAGCAGACGAGGGGGACAGGGACGAGAAAAACTGTTTTTT. Translated, it gives CASRRGGQGREKLFF.